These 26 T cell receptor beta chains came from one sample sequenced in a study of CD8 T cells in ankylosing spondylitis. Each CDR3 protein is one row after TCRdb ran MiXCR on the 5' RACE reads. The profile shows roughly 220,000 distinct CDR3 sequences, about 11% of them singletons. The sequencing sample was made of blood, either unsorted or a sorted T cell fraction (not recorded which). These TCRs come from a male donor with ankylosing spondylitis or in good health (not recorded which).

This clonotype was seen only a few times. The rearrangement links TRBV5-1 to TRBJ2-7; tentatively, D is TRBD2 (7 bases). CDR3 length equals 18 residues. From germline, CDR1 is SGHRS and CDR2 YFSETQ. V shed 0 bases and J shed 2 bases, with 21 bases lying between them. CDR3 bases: TGCGCCAGCAGCTTGGCCCAAATGACGGGGGGCTGGGCCTACGAGCAGTACTTC. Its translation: CASSLAQMTGGWAYEQYF.

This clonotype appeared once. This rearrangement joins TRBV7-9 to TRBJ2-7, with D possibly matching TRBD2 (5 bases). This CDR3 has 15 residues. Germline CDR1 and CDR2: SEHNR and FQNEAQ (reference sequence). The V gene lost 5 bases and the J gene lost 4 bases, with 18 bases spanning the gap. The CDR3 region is CASSIVPGNSYEQYF. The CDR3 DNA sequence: TGTGCCAGCAGCATCGTCCCGGGAAATTCATACGAGCAGTACTTC.

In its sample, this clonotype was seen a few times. CDR3 in DNA: TGTGTCGTGAAGGACAGCACAGATACGCAGTATTTT. It yields the protein CVVKDSTDTQYF. The rearrangement uses TRBV7-6 and TRBJ2-3; D gene unclear. CDR1 is SGHVS and CDR2 is FNYEAQ in the germline V gene. The CDR3 runs to 12 residues. Complete variable domain (other parts from reference TRBV7-6 and TRBJ2-3): GAGVSQSPRYKVTKRGQDVALRCDPISGHVSLYWYRQALGQGPEFLTYFNYEAQQDKSGLPNDRFSAERPEGSISTLTIQRTEQRDSAMYRCVVKDSTDTQYFGPGTRLTVL.

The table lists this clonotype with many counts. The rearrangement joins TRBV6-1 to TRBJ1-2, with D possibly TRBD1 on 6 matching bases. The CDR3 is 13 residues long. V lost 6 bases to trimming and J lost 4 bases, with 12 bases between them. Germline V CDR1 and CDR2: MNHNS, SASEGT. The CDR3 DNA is TGTGCCAGCAGGCAAACAGGGATCTATGGCTACACCTTC. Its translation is CASRQTGIYGYTF.

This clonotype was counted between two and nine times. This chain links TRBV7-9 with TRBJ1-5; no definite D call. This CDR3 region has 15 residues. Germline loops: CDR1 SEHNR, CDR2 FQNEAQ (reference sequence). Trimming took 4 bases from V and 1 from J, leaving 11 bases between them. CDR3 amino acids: CASSSDQESNQPQHF. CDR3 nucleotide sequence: TGTGCCAGCAGCTCCGATCAGGAGAGCAATCAGCCCCAGCATTTT. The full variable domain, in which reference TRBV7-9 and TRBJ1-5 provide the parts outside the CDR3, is DTGVSQNPRHKITKRGQNVTFRCDPISEHNRLYWYRQTLGQGPEFLTYFQNEAQLEKSRLLSDRFSAERPKGSFSTLEIQRTEQGDSAMYLCASSSDQESNQPQHFGDGTRLSIL.

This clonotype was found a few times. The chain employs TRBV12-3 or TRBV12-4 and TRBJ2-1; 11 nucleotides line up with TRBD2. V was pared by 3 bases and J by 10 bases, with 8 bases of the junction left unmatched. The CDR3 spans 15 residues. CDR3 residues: CASSFGLAGGQEQFF. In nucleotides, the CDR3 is TGTGCCAGCAGTTTTGGGCTAGCGGGGGGCCAAGAGCAGTTCTTC.

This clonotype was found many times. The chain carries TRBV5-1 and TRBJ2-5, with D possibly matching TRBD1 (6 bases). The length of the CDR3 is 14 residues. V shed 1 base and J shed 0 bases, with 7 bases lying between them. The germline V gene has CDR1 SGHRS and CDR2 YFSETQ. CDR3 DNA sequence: TGCGCCAGCAGCTTGACAGGGTACCAAGAGACCCAGTACTTC. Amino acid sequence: CASSLTGYQETQYF. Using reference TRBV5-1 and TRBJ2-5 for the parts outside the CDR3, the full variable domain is KAGVTQTPRYLIKTRGQQVTLSCSPISGHRSVSWYQQTPGQGLQFLFEYFSETQRNKGNFPGRFSGRQFSNSRSEMNVSTLELGDSALYLCASSLTGYQETQYFGPGTRLLVL.

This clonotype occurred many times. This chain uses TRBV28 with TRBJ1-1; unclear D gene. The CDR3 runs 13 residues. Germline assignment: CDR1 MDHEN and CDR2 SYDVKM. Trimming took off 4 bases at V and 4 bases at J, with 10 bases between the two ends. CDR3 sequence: CASSSRTATEAFF. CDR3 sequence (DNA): TGTGCCAGCAGTTCCAGGACGGCCACTGAAGCTTTCTTT.

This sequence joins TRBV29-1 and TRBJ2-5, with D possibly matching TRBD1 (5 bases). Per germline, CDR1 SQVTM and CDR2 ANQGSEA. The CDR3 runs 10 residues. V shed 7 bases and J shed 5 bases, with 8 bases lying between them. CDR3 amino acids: CSEKGETQYF. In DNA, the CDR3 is TGCAGCGAAAAGGGGGAGACCCAGTACTTC.

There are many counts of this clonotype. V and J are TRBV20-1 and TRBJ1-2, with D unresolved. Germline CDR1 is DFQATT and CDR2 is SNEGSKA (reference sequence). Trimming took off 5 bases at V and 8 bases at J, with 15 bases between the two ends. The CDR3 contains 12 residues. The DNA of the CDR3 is TGCAGTGCTGTACAGCCCCCTTTGGGCTACACCTTC. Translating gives CSAVQPPLGYTF.

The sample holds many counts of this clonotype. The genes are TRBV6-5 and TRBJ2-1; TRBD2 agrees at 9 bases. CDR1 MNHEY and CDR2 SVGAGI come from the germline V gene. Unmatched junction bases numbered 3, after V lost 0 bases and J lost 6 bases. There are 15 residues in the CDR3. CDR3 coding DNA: TGTGCCAGCAGTTACTCCGGACTAGCGAGCAATGAGCAGTTCTTC. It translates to CASSYSGLASNEQFF.

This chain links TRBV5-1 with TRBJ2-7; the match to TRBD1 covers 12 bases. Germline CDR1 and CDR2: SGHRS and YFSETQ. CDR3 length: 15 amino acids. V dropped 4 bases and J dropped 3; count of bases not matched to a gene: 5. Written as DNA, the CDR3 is TGCGCCAGCAGCCAGGGACAGGGGGCGATCTACGAGCAGTACTTC. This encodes CASSQGQGAIYEQYF.

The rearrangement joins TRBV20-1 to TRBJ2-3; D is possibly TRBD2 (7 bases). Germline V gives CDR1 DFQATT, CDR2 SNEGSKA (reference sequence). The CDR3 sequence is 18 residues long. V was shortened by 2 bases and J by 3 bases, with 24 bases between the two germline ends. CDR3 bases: TGCAGTGCTAGAAAGGAGGGGGGGCGATTTAATCGTACAGATACGCAGTATTTT. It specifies CSARKEGGRFNRTDTQYF.

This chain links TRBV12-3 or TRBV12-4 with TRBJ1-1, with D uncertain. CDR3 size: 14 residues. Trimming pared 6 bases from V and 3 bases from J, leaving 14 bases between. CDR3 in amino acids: CASRGPRGDTEAFF. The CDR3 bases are TGTGCCAGCAGGGGCCCAAGAGGAGACACTGAAGCTTTCTTT.

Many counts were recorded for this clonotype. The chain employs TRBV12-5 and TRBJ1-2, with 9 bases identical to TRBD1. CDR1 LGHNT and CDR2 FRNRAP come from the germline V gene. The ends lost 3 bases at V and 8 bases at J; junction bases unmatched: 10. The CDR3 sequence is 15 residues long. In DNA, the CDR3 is TGTGCTAGTGGTTTCGATCTGGACAGGGGAGACGGCTACACCTTC. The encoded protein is CASGFDLDRGDGYTF. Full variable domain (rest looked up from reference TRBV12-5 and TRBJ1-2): DARVTQTPRHKVTEMGQEVTMRCQPILGHNTVFWYRQTMMQGLELLAYFRNRAPLDDSGMPKDRFSAEMPDATLATLKIQPSEPRDSAVYFCASGFDLDRGDGYTFGSGTRLTVV.

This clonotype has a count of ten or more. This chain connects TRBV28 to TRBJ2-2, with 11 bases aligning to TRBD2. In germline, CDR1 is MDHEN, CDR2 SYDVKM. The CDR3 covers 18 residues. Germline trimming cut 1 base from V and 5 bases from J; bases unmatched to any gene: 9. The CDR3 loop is CASSLSASGGLKTGELFF. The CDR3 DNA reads TGTGCCAGCAGTTTATCGGCTAGCGGGGGGTTAAAAACCGGGGAGCTGTTTTTT.

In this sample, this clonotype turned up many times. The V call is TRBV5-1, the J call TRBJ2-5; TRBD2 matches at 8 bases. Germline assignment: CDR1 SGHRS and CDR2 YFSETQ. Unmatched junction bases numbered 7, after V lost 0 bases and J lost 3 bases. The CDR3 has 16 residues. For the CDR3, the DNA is TGCGCCAGCAGCTTGGACCCAGCGGGGGTAAAAGAGACCCAGTACTTC. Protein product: CASSLDPAGVKETQYF.

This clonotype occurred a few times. CDR3 DNA: TGCAGTGCTGGAGGACAGGGCAATTCACCCCTCCACTTT. Encoded protein: CSAGGQGNSPLHF. The chain recombines TRBV20-1 with TRBJ1-6, with TRBD1 matching 8 bases. Looked up from germline, CDR1 is DFQATT and CDR2 is SNEGSKA (reference sequence). This CDR3 is built from 13 residues. After removal of 5 bases from V and 7 bases from J, the junction contained 4 bases not matched to a gene.

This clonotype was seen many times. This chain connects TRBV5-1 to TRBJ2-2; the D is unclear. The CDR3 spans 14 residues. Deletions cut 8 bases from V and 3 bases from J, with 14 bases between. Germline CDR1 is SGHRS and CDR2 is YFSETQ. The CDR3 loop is CASKRQVDTGELFF. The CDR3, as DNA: TGCGCCAGTAAAAGACAAGTCGACACCGGGGAGCTGTTTTTT. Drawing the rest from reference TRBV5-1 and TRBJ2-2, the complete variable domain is KAGVTQTPRYLIKTRGQQVTLSCSPISGHRSVSWYQQTPGQGLQFLFEYFSETQRNKGNFPGRFSGRQFSNSRSEMNVSTLELGDSALYLCASKRQVDTGELFFGEGSRLTVL.

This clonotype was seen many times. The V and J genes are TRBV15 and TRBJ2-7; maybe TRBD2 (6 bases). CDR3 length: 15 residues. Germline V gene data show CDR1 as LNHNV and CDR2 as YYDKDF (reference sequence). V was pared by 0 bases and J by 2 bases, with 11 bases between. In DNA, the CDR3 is TGTGCCACCAGCAGAGATCGGCGGGAAGCCTACGAGCAGTACTTC. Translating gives CATSRDRREAYEQYF.

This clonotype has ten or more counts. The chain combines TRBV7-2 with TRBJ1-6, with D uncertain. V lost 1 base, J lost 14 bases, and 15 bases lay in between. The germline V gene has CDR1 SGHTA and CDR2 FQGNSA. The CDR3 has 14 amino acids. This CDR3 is CASSLGTADGSLHF. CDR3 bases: TGTGCCAGCAGCTTAGGCACCGCCGATGGCTCCCTCCACTTT.

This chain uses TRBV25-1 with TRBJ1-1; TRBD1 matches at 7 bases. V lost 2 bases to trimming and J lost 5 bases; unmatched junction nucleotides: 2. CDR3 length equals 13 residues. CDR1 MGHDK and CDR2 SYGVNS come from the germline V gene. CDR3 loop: CASSEMTGTEAFF. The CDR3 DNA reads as TGTGCCAGCAGTGAAATGACAGGGACTGAAGCTTTCTTT. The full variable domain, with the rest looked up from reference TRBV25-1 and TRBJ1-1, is EADIYQTPRYLVIGTGKKITLECSQTMGHDKMYWYQQDPGMELHLIHYSYGVNSTEKGDLSSESTVSRIRTEHFPLTLESARPSHTSQYLCASSEMTGTEAFFGQGTRLTVV.

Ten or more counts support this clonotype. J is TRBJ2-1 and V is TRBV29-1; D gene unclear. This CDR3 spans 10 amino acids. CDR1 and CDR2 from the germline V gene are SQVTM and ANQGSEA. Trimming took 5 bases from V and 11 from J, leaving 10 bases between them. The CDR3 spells CSVLSMKQFF. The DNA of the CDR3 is TGCAGCGTTCTCAGTATGAAGCAGTTCTTC.

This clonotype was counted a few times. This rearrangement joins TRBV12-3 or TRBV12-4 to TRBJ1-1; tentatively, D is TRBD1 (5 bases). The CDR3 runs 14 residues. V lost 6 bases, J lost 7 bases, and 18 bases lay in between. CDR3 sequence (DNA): TGTGCCAGCAGCTATCAGGGAAGGGTAGTTGAAGCTTTCTTT. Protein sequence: CASSYQGRVVEAFF.

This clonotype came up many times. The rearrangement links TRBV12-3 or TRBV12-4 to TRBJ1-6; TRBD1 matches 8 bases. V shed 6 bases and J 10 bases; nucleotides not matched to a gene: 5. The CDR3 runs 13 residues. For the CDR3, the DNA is TGTGCCAGCAGGTCGGACAGGGACTCACCCCTCCACTTT. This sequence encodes CASRSDRDSPLHF.

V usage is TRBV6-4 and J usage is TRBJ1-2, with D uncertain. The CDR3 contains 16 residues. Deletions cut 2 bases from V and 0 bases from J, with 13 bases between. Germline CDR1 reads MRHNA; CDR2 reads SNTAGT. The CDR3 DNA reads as TGTGCCAGCAGTGACGTCCGGGTGGAAACTAACTATGGCTACACCTTC. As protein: CASSDVRVETNYGYTF.